This entry describes one T cell receptor (beta chain). Its ends do not fully match the called genes, so a read error is possible. This sample is part of a study of T cell repertoires in cytomegalovirus infection. Study context: A matching HLA type, together with CMV infection, was signaled by public TCR beta signatures.

One entry per CDR3 protein, called by TCRdb with MiXCR from the reads. In the table there are more than 150,000 distinct CDR3 sequences, under 25% of which are singletons. CDR1 is SQVTM, CDR2 ANQGSEA, per germline. The CDR3 covers 13 residues. Specimen: PBMCs. V usage is TRBV29-1 and J usage is TRBJ1-3; D is unclear. The TCR was taken from a human donor in good health (CMV status not recorded). Some clones in this sample may be carry-over from other donors' samples. The CDR3 coding sequence is TGCAGCGCCGCACGTGACTCTGCAAACACCATATATTTT. Protein: CSAARDSANTIYF.